Below, 30 T cell receptor beta chains from the same sample are listed, as sequenced in a study of blood T cell repertoires in COVID-19 (dated by TCRdb to 2019 to 2021). Library generation was performed with the immunoSEQ multiplex PCR assay. The immuneACCESS repertoire file appears here via TCRdb, limited to in-frame rearrangements. These files lack a portion of the clones; in checked studies, under half of the deficit traces to unresolved V genes, and the cause of the others is not known. Across this sample there are about 480,000 clones, with about 89% seen only once. The ten largest clones capture around 8% of the sample. The sample comprised peripheral blood. These receptors all come from a woman between 45 and 60 years old with COVID-19, enrolled during active disease.

This clone has a single count. V usage is TRBV21-1 and J usage is TRBJ2-2; no check of the table's D call, TRBD2, against the DNA was made. TRBV21-1 is shown as a pseudogene. The CDR3 sequence is 18 residues long. The CDR3 DNA reads as TGTGCCAGCAGCAAAGAGCCTAGCGGGGGATGGAACACCGGGGAGCTGTTTTTT. Translating gives CASSKEPSGGWNTGELFF.

The chain carries TRBV5-1 and TRBJ1-2, with 9 nucleotides matching TRBD1. The CDR3 consists of 15 residues. J lost 5 bases, V lost 2 bases, and 7 bases had no gene match. The V gene's germline CDR1 is SGHRS and CDR2 YFSETQ. CDR3 loop: CASSFESGTGYGYTF. CDR3 nucleotide sequence: TGCGCCAGCAGCTTTGAGTCCGGGACAGGGTATGGCTACACCTTC.

The CDR3 region has the DNA TGCGCCAGCAGCCAAGATCGGGACAGCCACCACGAAGGGGCCAACGTCCTGACTTTC. Protein: CASSQDRDSHHEGANVLTF. This chain links TRBV4-1 with TRBJ2-6; TRBD1 aligns across 7 bases. The CDR3 has 19 residues. CDR1 is MGHRA, CDR2 YSYEKL, per germline. J gave up 4 bases and V 0 bases, and 12 bases lay outside the gene matches.

This chain connects TRBV27 to TRBJ1-2, with TRBD1 as a possible D gene (5 bases). Trimming stripped 2 bases from V and 7 bases from J, with 17 bases between. The CDR3 length is 15 residues. Per the germline V gene, CDR1 is MNHEY and CDR2 is SMNVEV (reference sequence). The DNA of the CDR3 is TGTGCCAGCAGTTTAGTGTCCGGGGGGGTTGGTGGCTACACCTTC. This gives the protein CASSLVSGGVGGYTF.

The rearrangement uses TRBV7-9 and TRBJ1-1; no reliable D call. Germline V CDR1 and CDR2: SEHNR, FQNEAQ (reference sequence). The V end was cut by 4 bases, the J end by 3 bases, with 18 bases between. This CDR3 contains 16 residues. CDR3: CASSSPYSPPDTEAFF. Here the CDR3 DNA reads TGTGCCAGCAGCTCCCCCTACAGTCCCCCCGACACTGAAGCTTTCTTT.

Of note for this clone: Distinct nucleotide sequences in the sample also encode this CDR3. The chain couples TRBV5-1 to TRBJ1-4; tentative D call: TRBD1 (5 bases). CDR1 and CDR2 from the germline V gene are SGHRS and YFSETQ. V was shortened by 1 base and J by 0 bases, with 7 bases between the two germline ends. The CDR3 is made up of 15 amino acids. The CDR3 sequence is CASSLTGATNEKLFF. CDR3 sequence (DNA): TGCGCCAGCAGCTTGACAGGAGCAACTAATGAAAAACTGTTTTTT.

The chain couples TRBV27 to TRBJ1-6, with no clear D. CDR1 is MNHEY and CDR2 is SMNVEV in the germline V gene (reference sequence). The V end lost 8 bases, the J end lost 7 bases, and 18 bases lay between the germline ends. The CDR3 extends over 15 amino acids. CDR3 sequence (DNA): TGTGCCAGCGGTTCGGTCCGCGGGGAGAATTCACCCCTCCACTTT. This sequence encodes CASGSVRGENSPLHF.

This chain links TRBV4-2 with TRBJ2-3, with a weak D call TRBD1 (5 bases). The V gene's germline CDR1 is LGHNA and CDR2 YNFKEQ. Trimming shortened V by 1 base and J by 2 bases, and 10 bases separated the two germline ends. This CDR3 is built from 15 residues. The CDR3 loop is CASSQGRQITDTQYF. The CDR3 coding sequence is TGTGCCAGCAGCCAAGGCAGACAGATCACAGATACGCAGTATTTT.

The rearrangement links TRBV10-3 to TRBJ1-5, with D uncertain. Germline V CDR1 and CDR2: ENHRY, SYGVKD. Trimming shortened V by 7 bases and J by 4 bases, and 11 bases separated the two germline ends. CDR3 length: 13 amino acids. CDR3 region: CAINAAGNQPQHF. CDR3 coding DNA: TGTGCCATCAACGCGGCGGGTAATCAGCCCCAGCATTTT.

The chain has TRBV6-2 or TRBV6-3 and TRBJ1-1; 8 bases line up with TRBD1. Germline values: CDR1 MNHEY, CDR2 SVGEGT. This CDR3 is 14 amino acids long. After removal of 2 bases from V and 5 bases from J, the junction contained 4 bases not matched to a gene. The CDR3 region is CASSYHRGETEAFF. The CDR3 nucleotides read TGTGCCAGCAGTTACCACAGGGGGGAAACTGAAGCTTTCTTT.

The gene calls are TRBV9 and TRBJ1-5; 7 bases are shared with TRBD1. V dropped 4 bases and J dropped 7; count of bases not matched to a gene: 14. This CDR3 contains 16 residues. CDR1 and CDR2 (germline): SGDLS, YYNGEE. This CDR3 reads CASSPDGQGDGQPQHF. The CDR3 DNA reads TGTGCCAGCAGCCCAGATGGGCAGGGGGACGGACAGCCCCAGCATTTT.

This chain links TRBV5-1 with TRBJ1-2; TRBD1 is a possible D gene (5 bases). CDR1 is SGHRS, CDR2 YFSETQ, per germline. V lost 9 bases, J lost 2 bases, and 26 bases lay in between. The CDR3 runs to 17 residues. DNA for the CDR3: TGCGCCAACCCGATTAGACACCCTAGGGGCTTAAACTATGGCTACACCTTC. The encoded protein is CANPIRHPRGLNYGYTF.

The V and J genes are TRBV2 and TRBJ1-1; 9 bases align to TRBD1. The V and J ends lost 7 bases and 4 bases, in that order; junction bases with no gene match: 7. Germline V gives CDR1 SNHLY, CDR2 FYNNEI. There are 14 residues in the CDR3. DNA for the CDR3: TGTGCCAGCAAGGGGGACAGGGTCATCACTGAAGCTTTCTTT. It is translated as CASKGDRVITEAFF.

The J gene is TRBJ1-3, the V gene TRBV5-4; 10 bases map to TRBD1. The CDR3 contains 16 residues. V lost 4 bases and J lost 9; bases outside the gene matches: 13. CDR1 and CDR2 from the germline V gene are SGHNT and YYREEE (reference sequence). CDR3 sequence (DNA): TGTGCCAGCAGCCCCCAGACAGGGGGCCCCTTGAGCACCATATATTTT. Amino acid sequence: CASSPQTGGPLSTIYF.

The J gene is TRBJ2-3, the V gene TRBV21-1; the DNA was not used to check the table's D call, TRBD2. TRBV21-1 is a known pseudogene. The CDR3 has 18 residues. This CDR3 reads CASSKQGRWDSNTDTQYF. CDR3 bases: TGTGCCAGCAGCAAACAAGGAAGATGGGACTCGAACACAGATACGCAGTATTTT.

V gene TRBV18 combines with J gene TRBJ1-5, with TRBD1 identical over 9 bases. CDR1 is KGHSH, CDR2 LQKENI, per germline. J was trimmed by 5 bases and V by 6 bases; bases with no gene match: 8. This CDR3 comprises 15 residues. CDR3 nucleotide sequence: TGTGCCAGCTCGCCGGACAGGGGAGCGGATCAGCCCCAGCATTTT. It specifies CASSPDRGADQPQHF.

This clone was counted a few times. The V call is TRBV7-6, the J call TRBJ1-4; a possible D gene is TRBD1 (6 bases). The CDR3 has 14 amino acids. Germline V lookup: CDR1 SGHVS, CDR2 FNYEAQ. The V gene lost 4 bases and the J gene lost 8 bases, with 14 bases spanning the gap. Here the CDR3 DNA reads TGTGCCAGCAGCTCCGCAGGGGTAGGCGAAAAACTGTTTTTT. It yields the protein CASSSAGVGEKLFF. Using reference TRBV7-6 and TRBJ1-4 for the parts outside the CDR3, the full variable domain is GAGVSQSPRYKVTKRGQDVALRCDPISGHVSLYWYRQALGQGPEFLTYFNYEAQQDKSGLPNDRFSAERPEGSISTLTIQRTEQRDSAMYRCASSSAGVGEKLFFGSGTQLSVL.

V and J are TRBV19 and TRBJ2-3, with 7 bases aligning to TRBD1. The V gene's germline CDR1 is LNHDA and CDR2 SQIVND (reference sequence). This CDR3 is built from 16 residues. V trimming: 5 bases; J trimming: 2 bases; junction bases outside the gene matches: 10. The CDR3 here is CASSLSGDSNTDTQYF. CDR3 coding DNA: TGTGCCAGTAGTCTATCCGGGGACAGCAACACAGATACGCAGTATTTT.

This clone was seen a handful of times. The V call is TRBV5-1, the J call TRBJ1-2, with TRBD1 matching 8 bases. With 4 bases clipped from V and 6 bases from J, the junction kept 11 bases outside the gene matches. Germline CDR1 reads SGHRS; CDR2 reads YFSETQ. The CDR3 contains 15 residues. CDR3 bases: TGCGCCAGCAGCACCGAACGGACAGGGCGGGATGGCTACACCTTC. Protein: CASSTERTGRDGYTF.

J is TRBJ1-3 and V is TRBV2; 10 positions agree with TRBD1. V lost 6 bases, J lost 2 bases, and 4 bases stayed unmatched. Germline V lookup: CDR1 SNHLY, CDR2 FYNNEI. This CDR3 has 15 residues. The CDR3 spells CASRAGTGAGNTIYF. The CDR3 DNA reads as TGTGCCAGCAGAGCCGGGACAGGGGCTGGAAACACCATATATTTT.

The chain has TRBV5-1 and TRBJ1-2; 10 bases align to TRBD1. This CDR3 has 16 amino acids. The germline gives CDR1 SGHRS, CDR2 YFSETQ. V dropped 4 bases and J dropped 3; count of bases not matched to a gene: 9. DNA of the CDR3: TGCGCCAGCAGCCCGCTCCGGGACAGGGGTGACTATGGCTACACCTTC. Translation gives CASSPLRDRGDYGYTF.

V is TRBV4-1 and J is TRBJ1-5; 12 positions match TRBD1. The CDR3 has 18 residues. V lost 6 bases and J lost 7; bases outside the gene matches: 16. Germline V gene data show CDR1 as MGHRA and CDR2 as YSYEKL. The CDR3 is CASSRDRGLTGREQPQHF. The CDR3 coding sequence is TGCGCCAGCAGTCGGGACAGGGGGCTTACGGGCCGGGAGCAGCCCCAGCATTTT.

A note on this clone: In the same sample, other DNA sequences code for this CDR3. The CDR3 spells CASSLAAGGPYEQYF. As DNA, the CDR3 is TGCGCCAGCAGCTTGGCGGCAGGGGGCCCCTACGAGCAGTACTTC. The chain uses TRBV5-1 and TRBJ2-7; TRBD1 matches at 8 bases. The CDR3 spans 15 residues. Germline lookup yields CDR1 SGHRS and CDR2 YFSETQ. V trimming: 0 bases; J trimming: 2 bases; junction bases outside the gene matches: 4.

This chain's CDR3 is CSVRVGLAGTGELFF. CDR3 sequence (DNA): TGCAGCGTGAGGGTGGGACTAGCGGGCACCGGGGAGCTGTTTTTT. The chain employs TRBV29-1 and TRBJ2-2; 12 bases line up with TRBD2. The germline CDR1 and CDR2 sequences are SQVTM and ANQGSEA. The ends lost 6 bases at V and 4 bases at J; junction bases unmatched: 6. This CDR3 is 15 amino acids long.

The rearrangement links TRBV3-1 (or the pseudogene TRBV3-2) to TRBJ1-1, with D unclear. Per the germline V gene, CDR1 is LGHDT and CDR2 is YNNKEL (reference sequence). Deletions cut 2 bases from V and 3 bases from J, with 7 bases between. The CDR3 runs to 13 residues. The DNA of the CDR3 is TGTGCCAGCAGCCAATTTGTCGACACTGAAGCTTTCTTT. Protein sequence: CASSQFVDTEAFF.

The rearrangement joins TRBV7-2 to TRBJ2-2; TRBD2 matches at 9 bases. The junction had 11 bases not matched to a gene; V was cut back by 8 bases and J by 7 bases. This CDR3 region has 15 residues. The germline CDR1 and CDR2 sequences are SGHTA and FQGNSA. The CDR3 spells CASYNLAGAGGELFF. In nucleotides, the CDR3 is TGTGCCAGCTACAACTTAGCGGGGGCGGGCGGGGAGCTGTTTTTT.

The V and J genes are TRBV19 and TRBJ2-2, with D perhaps TRBD2 (6 bases). Trimming took off 5 bases at V and 0 bases at J, with 10 bases between the two ends. In germline, CDR1 is LNHDA, CDR2 SQIVND (reference sequence). The CDR3 extends over 15 amino acids. In DNA, the CDR3 is TGTGCCAGTAGTCCCCGGGACTCGAACACCGGGGAGCTGTTTTTT. Protein: CASSPRDSNTGELFF.

The chain uses TRBV3-1 (or the pseudogene TRBV3-2) and TRBJ1-6, with 7 bases lining up with TRBD1. V trimming: 1 base; J trimming: 7 bases; junction bases outside the gene matches: 10. The CDR3 loop spans 17 amino acids. Looked up from germline, CDR1 is LGHDT and CDR2 is YNNKEL (reference sequence). For the CDR3, the DNA is TGTGCCAGCAGCCAAGCCTTTTTGCGGGACAGCAATTCACCCCTCCACTTT. Translated: CASSQAFLRDSNSPLHF.

This clone was seen only a few times. CDR3 bases: TGTGCCAGCAGTCGGACTGACACCGGGGAGCTGTTTTTT. Amino acids: CASSRTDTGELFF. The J gene is TRBJ2-2, the V gene TRBV9; TRBD2 is a possible D gene (5 bases). Between the trimmed V and J ends, which lost 5 bases and 3 bases, there was a span of 8 bases. The CDR3 sequence is 13 residues long. From germline, CDR1 is SGDLS and CDR2 YYNGEE.

The rearrangement uses TRBV10-1 and TRBJ1-4; 9 bases match TRBD1. V lost 3 bases, J lost 6 bases, and 5 bases stayed unmatched. Germline V gene lookup returns CDR1 WNHNN and CDR2 SYGVQD (reference sequence). The CDR3 sequence is 15 residues long. CDR3 loop: CASSDGQGIDEKLFF. The CDR3 bases are TGCGCCAGCAGTGACGGACAGGGGATTGATGAAAAACTGTTTTTT.